This T cell receptor beta chain was identified in a study of cytomegalovirus exposure and HLA in healthy donors. About the research overall: Tens of millions of unique TCRs from HLA-typed donors made up an early data release.

Study-wide points: The authors judged a highly shared variant cluster likely a sequencing artifact. Some V segments (TRBV6-2 and TRBV6-3 among them) were excluded as indistinguishable. Most observed TCR sequences were rare, whereas some public TCRs were detected in many donors.

In the case of this clone: Its antigen is unknown.

V was trimmed by 1 base and J by 10 bases, leaving 8 bases between them. CDR3 size: 12 residues. The V gene's germline CDR1 is SGHTA and CDR2 FQGNSA. A multiplex PCR was run with 60 Vbeta primers and 13 Jbeta primers. Assay used: immunoSEQ multiplex PCR; TCRdb lists only in-frame clones, some missing. The listing contains 130,000 or so clones. V usage is TRBV7-2 and J usage is TRBJ1-5; D gene unclear. Sample: PBMCs. The TCR comes from a woman under 30 in good health and CMV-seronegative. DNA of the CDR3: TGTGCCAGCAGCTTAGGCGACAACCCCCAGCATTTT. As protein: CASSLGDNPQHF.